This record concerns one T cell receptor beta chain sequence. The specificity of this receptor is unknown. No base quality values were provided; no much bigger clone lies one nucleotide off. The CDR3 contains 14 residues, cysteine and phenylalanine counted. Only the CDR3 portion is preserved as DNA: 42 bases, with reading frame beginning at the first base. CDR1 is given as MNHNS and CDR2 as SASEGT, both from the germline V gene. Relative to germline, V is 3 bases shorter and J is 9 bases shorter, with 15 bases between their ends. The intended sense of this specimen's time point label: blood sample drawn before combined kidney and bone marrow transplant. Unstimulated Tregs (CD4+CD25+CD127-), CD4+ non-Tregs (CD4+CD25-), CD4 and CD8 cells were FACS-sorted from thawed PBMCs. Prior to Treg sorting, thawed PBMCs were rested overnight with about 190 IU/ml IL-2 at 37 degrees C. The patients were a handful of recipients of combined kidney and bone marrow transplants from the ITN036ST trial, and samples were available only for these trial subjects. Healthy control blood was separated into PBMCs by Ficoll density gradient and cryopreserved, and patient PBMCs were collected both before and after transplant.

This record comes from a study of Tregs in tolerant kidney transplant recipients (dated by TCRdb to between 2019 and 2020). Regarding the study in general: Related donors were used in the transplants with nonmyeloablative bone marrow transplantation, and mixed chimerism was transient in the human trials. The study used TCRbeta sequencing to identify donor-specific regulatory T cells before combined kidney and bone marrow transplantation, then tracked those cells after transplant. Broader findings and caveats from the paper: Because the PCR primers were changed over time for some patients, nucleotide-level comparison could not be performed across the samples from those patients. Biological reproducibility was not directly assessed, although technical replication error appeared to be minimal. The study was constrained by small patient numbers, and validation of the findings is required in larger populations and under other immunosuppression protocols. The most biologically relevant and donor-specific TCRbeta repertoire appeared to be identified by expanding Tregs with activated donor B cells. Donor-specific Treg expansion was found to exceed global Treg expansion in tolerant patients, suggesting antigen-driven rather than nonspecific expansion.

For TCRbeta CDR3 sequencing, genomic DNA from the sorted cells was extracted using the QIAGEN DNeasy Blood and Tissue Kit. High-throughput TCRbeta CDR3 sequencing was carried out commercially through immunoSEQ, with PCR amplification with bias correction and internal controls included. Processing in the source paper ran as follows. Unique productive TCRbeta sequences were defined by CDR3 nucleotide sequence when primers matched and otherwise by CDR3 amino acid sequence together with Vbeta and Jbeta genes. Sorting error was corrected by removing sequences shared between sorted populations at a frequency ratio of 2:1 or less, and the remaining shared sequences were assigned to the higher population. Donor-reactive sequences were defined as at least 5-fold expanded in CFSE-low cells versus unstimulated cells, with frequency of at least 0.01% in CFSE-low cells. Repertoire divergence was quantified by Jensen-Shannon divergence using the top 100 TCRbeta sequences ranked by frequency. When a sample had multiple sequencing runs, each run was corrected for sorting error separately and the runs were then pooled. Imported from immuneACCESS, the table was reduced by TCRdb to in-frame sequences with V and J called. These copies leave out some clones; in studies compared against another copy, an unresolved V gene accounts for under half, and the cause of the remainder is not known. D and trimming were read from the DNA, whereas the V and J calls and clone size are those reported in that table. The sample has around 85,000 clones on record, around 93% of them singletons. 0.34% of the sample lies in the top ten.

The receptor was isolated from a human donor who received a combined kidney and bone marrow transplant. The starting material was Tregs from blood, obtained before the transplant. Recombination joined TRBV6-1 with TRBJ2-1; the D segment cannot be called with confidence. The CDR3: CASSDGQAMVEQFF. The sequence in DNA is TGTGCCAGCAGTGACGGGCAGGCAATGGTTGAGCAGTTCTTC.